This record looks at one T cell receptor beta chain sequence and its context. This entry belongs to a study of blood T cells in healthy people across ages. It was with a sample-barcoded 5' primer and a J-beta primer mix that a second PCR of about 7 to 12 cycles was run. Via MiXCR, TCRdb re-called the 5' RACE reads, giving one row per CDR3 protein. The sample shows 1,300,000 or so distinct CDR3 sequences, 45% to 70% of them seen only once. CDR1 LGHDT and CDR2 YNNKEL come from the germline V gene (reference sequence). V dropped 1 base and J dropped 3; count of bases not matched to a gene: 3. The CDR3 covers 15 residues.

This receptor was obtained from a man aged 18-30 years in good health. Sequencing was carried out using blood. The chain recombines TRBV3-1 with TRBJ2-1; 7 nucleotides match TRBD2. The CDR3 nucleotides are TGTGCCAGCAGCCAAGTCGGGAGGTACTACAATGAGCAGTTCTTC. Translated: CASSQVGRYYNEQFF.